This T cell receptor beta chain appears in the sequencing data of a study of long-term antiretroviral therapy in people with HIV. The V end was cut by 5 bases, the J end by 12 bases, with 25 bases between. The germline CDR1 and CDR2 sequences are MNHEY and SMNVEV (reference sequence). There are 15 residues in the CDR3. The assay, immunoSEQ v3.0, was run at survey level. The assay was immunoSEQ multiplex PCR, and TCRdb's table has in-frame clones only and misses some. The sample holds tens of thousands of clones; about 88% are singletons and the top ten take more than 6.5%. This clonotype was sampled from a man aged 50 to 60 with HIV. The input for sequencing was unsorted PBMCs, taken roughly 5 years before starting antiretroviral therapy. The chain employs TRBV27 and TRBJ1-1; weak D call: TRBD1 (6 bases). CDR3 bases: TGTGCCAGCAGTCCCCCAGGTAGGGGGTTTCGGGAGACTTTCTTT. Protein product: CASSPPGRGFRETFF.